Following are 30 T cell receptor beta chains from one sample sequenced in a study of blood T cell repertoires in COVID-19. Here immunoSEQ multiplex PCR was the method, and the copy in TCRdb shows in-frame clones only, minus some. The table records 250,000 to 350,000 clones, around 91% of them present only once. The sample comprised PBMCs or T cells enriched from blood (not recorded which). All receptors derive from a woman aged 18-29 years with acute COVID-19.

The V and J genes are TRBV28 and TRBJ2-7; the D gene is possibly TRBD2 (5 bases). The CDR3 loop spans 15 amino acids. The ends were cut back, 7 bases at V and 1 base at J, with 17 bases in the middle. CDR1 MDHEN and CDR2 SYDVKM come from the germline V gene. In nucleotides, the CDR3 is TGTGCCAGCACAGAAGGGCGGGCATGGTCCTACGAGCAGTACTTC. This sequence encodes CASTEGRAWSYEQYF.

CDR3 in DNA: TGTGCCAGCAGCCCGGGACAGGGGGCAGGCTATGGCTACACCTTC. Protein product: CASSPGQGAGYGYTF. V and J are TRBV28 and TRBJ1-2; 12 nucleotides agree with TRBD1. CDR1 MDHEN and CDR2 SYDVKM come from the germline V gene. V gave up 6 bases and J gave up 4 bases; unmatched junction bases: 6. This CDR3 region has 15 residues.

This chain's CDR3 is CASSARQGANEKLFF. CDR3 nucleotides: TGTGCCAGCAGCGCTCGACAGGGGGCTAATGAAAAACTGTTTTTT. V is TRBV11-2 and J is TRBJ1-4; 9 bases line up with TRBD1. This CDR3 is built from 15 residues. J lost 3 bases, V lost 5 bases, and 4 bases had no gene match. CDR1 is SGHAT and CDR2 is FQNNGV in the germline V gene.

V usage is TRBV5-1 and J usage is TRBJ2-7; 15 nucleotides align to TRBD2. The CDR3 spans 16 residues. Trimming took 2 bases from V and 7 from J; bases not matched to a gene: 7. Per germline, CDR1 SGHRS and CDR2 YFSETQ. CDR3 protein: CASSLPGLAGGGEQYF. In DNA, the CDR3 is TGCGCCAGCAGCTTACCGGGACTAGCGGGAGGAGGGGAGCAGTACTTC.

The V gene is TRBV7-9, the J gene TRBJ1-3, with a weak D call TRBD1 (6 bases). Trimming pared 3 bases from V and 0 bases from J, leaving 9 bases between. The CDR3 is 15 amino acids. CDR1 SEHNR and CDR2 FQNEAQ come from the germline V gene (reference sequence). DNA for the CDR3: TGTGCCAGCAGCTTCTCAGGGGCCTCTGGAAACACCATATATTTT. Its protein product is CASSFSGASGNTIYF.

This chain joins TRBV9 and TRBJ1-3; TRBD1 agrees at 7 bases. The germline V gene encodes CDR1 SGDLS and CDR2 YYNGEE. This CDR3 has 12 residues. Unmatched junction bases numbered 1, after V lost 3 bases and J lost 7 bases. In DNA form, the CDR3 reads TGTGCCAGCAGCGCGGACAGGAACACCATATATTTT. This sequence encodes CASSADRNTIYF.

The rearrangement joins TRBV19 to TRBJ1-2; weak D call: TRBD1 (6 bases). The CDR3 has 13 residues. V lost 8 bases, J lost 4 bases, and 14 bases lay in between. CDR1 is LNHDA, CDR2 SQIVND, per germline (reference sequence). In nucleotides, the CDR3 is TGTGCCAGTCGCGCTACAGGGATCTATGGCTACACCTTC. Translated: CASRATGIYGYTF.

The table lists this clone with a few counts. The rearrangement joins TRBV4-1 to TRBJ1-5, with D tentatively TRBD1 (5 bases). The CDR3 is made up of 14 amino acids. The ends were cut back, 0 bases at V and 7 bases at J, with 10 bases in the middle. The V gene's germline CDR1 is MGHRA and CDR2 YSYEKL. CDR3 residues: CASSQEIGEQPQHF. The CDR3, as DNA: TGCGCCAGCAGCCAAGAAATAGGGGAACAGCCCCAGCATTTT.

This chain links TRBV11-2 with TRBJ2-5; D might be TRBD2 (6 bases). Trimming stripped 4 bases from V and 5 bases from J, with 14 bases between. From germline, CDR1 is SGHAT and CDR2 FQNNGV. There are 14 residues in the CDR3. CDR3 protein: CASSWSGPAETQYF. In DNA, the CDR3 is TGTGCCAGCAGCTGGAGCGGGCCCGCGGAGACCCAGTACTTC.

The chain has TRBV19 and TRBJ1-2, with D unclear. The CDR3 covers 12 residues. The germline V gene has CDR1 LNHDA and CDR2 SQIVND (reference sequence). V dropped 8 bases and J dropped 3 bases, with 10 bases sitting between them. CDR3 loop: CASLGRDYGYTF. In DNA, the CDR3 is TGTGCCAGTTTGGGGAGAGACTATGGCTACACCTTC.

The J gene is TRBJ2-3, the V gene TRBV27; 7 bases agree with TRBD2. V lost 3 bases and J lost 6; bases outside the gene matches: 6. The germline V gene has CDR1 MNHEY and CDR2 SMNVEV (reference sequence). The CDR3 spans 14 residues. In DNA form, the CDR3 reads TGTGCCAGCAGTTTCCGGGAGGCCAGGGATACGCAGTATTTT. It translates to CASSFREARDTQYF.

The V call is TRBV28, the J call TRBJ2-5; no clear D. The CDR3 has 16 residues. Per the germline V gene, CDR1 is MDHEN and CDR2 is SYDVKM. Trimming took 5 bases from V and 4 from J, leaving 20 bases between them. CDR3 sequence reads: CASSPPDSYKLETQYF. The CDR3 DNA sequence: TGTGCCAGCAGTCCTCCCGACTCATACAAACTAGAGACCCAGTACTTC.

This chain uses TRBV28 with TRBJ2-7; D might be TRBD1 (6 bases). The CDR3 length is 15 residues. V was cut by 1 base and J by 3 bases, with 13 bases left in between. Germline-derived CDR1 and CDR2 are MDHEN and SYDVKM. The chain's CDR3 is CASSLSWGTSYEQYF. The CDR3, as DNA: TGTGCCAGCAGTTTATCTTGGGGGACAAGCTACGAGCAGTACTTC.

This chain links TRBV5-6 with TRBJ2-7, with TRBD1 as a possible D gene (5 bases). In germline, CDR1 is SGHDT, CDR2 YYEEEE. There are 15 residues in the CDR3. V lost 4 bases, J lost 7 bases, and 21 bases lay in between. The CDR3 loop is CASSPWAGFQGEQYF. CDR3 sequence (DNA): TGTGCCAGCAGCCCCTGGGCAGGGTTTCAGGGAGAGCAGTACTTC.

V gene TRBV27 combines with J gene TRBJ2-7; 12 nucleotides agree with TRBD1. The CDR3 covers 18 residues. Germline trimming cut 7 bases from V and 5 bases from J; bases unmatched to any gene: 18. Germline V gene data show CDR1 as MNHEY and CDR2 as SMNVEV (reference sequence). For the CDR3, the DNA is TGTGCCAGCAAACTGTGGGCAAAGACCGGGACAGGGGGCGACGAGCAGTACTTC. Translation gives CASKLWAKTGTGGDEQYF.

This sequence joins TRBV4-1 and TRBJ1-1; maybe TRBD1 (5 bases). The CDR3 sequence is 16 residues long. V was pared by 3 bases and J by 0 bases, with 14 bases between. Per the germline V gene, CDR1 is MGHRA and CDR2 is YSYEKL. The CDR3 region has the DNA TGCGCCAGCAGCCAGGGGGAGGGAATAATGAACACTGAAGCTTTCTTT. This sequence encodes CASSQGEGIMNTEAFF.

The chain joins TRBV4-2 to TRBJ2-1; D is possibly TRBD2 (6 bases). V dropped 1 base and J dropped 5 bases, with 12 bases sitting between them. Per germline, CDR1 LGHNA and CDR2 YNFKEQ. The CDR3 contains 15 residues. The CDR3, as DNA: TGTGCCAGCAGCCAAGGTCCCGGGAGCAACAATGAGCAGTTCTTC. Its translation is CASSQGPGSNNEQFF.

V is TRBV10-1 and J is TRBJ1-3; possible D gene TRBD1, 6 bases. V lost 6 bases and J 1 base, leaving 10 bases between the germline ends. The germline V gene has CDR1 WNHNN and CDR2 SYGVQD (reference sequence). The CDR3 totals 14 residues. Here the CDR3 reads CASSEGGSGNTIYF. DNA of the CDR3: TGCGCCAGCAGCGAAGGGGGATCTGGAAACACCATATATTTT.

This chain uses TRBV18 with TRBJ2-2, with 9 bases fitting TRBD1. Per the germline V gene, CDR1 is KGHSH and CDR2 is LQKENI. This CDR3 comprises 19 residues. V lost 2 bases, J lost 5 bases, and 15 bases stayed unmatched. The CDR3 coding sequence is TGTGCCAGCTCACCAAAACACAATCCACAGGGGGCGCAAACCGGGGAGCTGTTTTTT. Its protein product is CASSPKHNPQGAQTGELFF.

CDR3 sequence reads: CASEGSGLAGANVLTF. The CDR3 bases are TGTGCCAGCGAAGGGTCAGGGTTGGCTGGGGCCAACGTCCTGACTTTC. The rearrangement uses TRBV28 and TRBJ2-6; TRBD1 is a possible D gene (5 bases). The CDR3 sequence is 16 residues long. Germline V CDR1 and CDR2: MDHEN, SYDVKM. V lost 8 bases to trimming and J lost 2 bases, with 16 bases between them.

The chain carries TRBV11-1 and TRBJ1-6, with a tentative D call TRBD1 (5 bases). The CDR3 runs to 15 residues. Looked up from germline, CDR1 is SGHAT and CDR2 is FQDESV (reference sequence). V gave up 2 bases and J gave up 6 bases, with 11 bases separating them. The CDR3 sequence: CASSLSAQGNSPLHF. The CDR3 nucleotides are TGTGCCAGCAGCTTAAGTGCGCAGGGTAATTCACCCCTCCACTTT.

About this clone itself: This sequence may be a read error, since a much larger clone differs from it by one base. This chain links TRBV6-5 with TRBJ2-1, with 8 bases identical to TRBD2. V was pared by 6 bases and J by 0 bases, with 4 bases of the junction left unmatched. The CDR3 extends over 15 amino acids. Germline lookup yields CDR1 MNHEY and CDR2 SVGAGI. The CDR3 loop is CASRVAGSSYNEQFF. In nucleotides, the CDR3 is TGTGCCAGCAGGGTAGCGGGGAGCTCCTACAATGAGCAGTTCTTC.

The CDR3 bases are TGTGCCAGCAGCCTCCTAGGAGGTGACACAGATACGCAGTATTTT. Translating gives CASSLLGGDTDTQYF. The rearrangement links TRBV7-9 to TRBJ2-3; a weak D match, TRBD2 (5 bases). Germline V gene sequence: CDR1 SEHNR, CDR2 FQNEAQ (reference sequence). Trimming shortened V by 5 bases and J by 2 bases, and 14 bases separated the two germline ends. This CDR3 comprises 15 residues. Looking up the rest from reference TRBV7-9 and TRBJ2-3 gives the full variable domain: DTGVSQNPRHKITKRGQNVTFRCDPISEHNRLYWYRQTLGQGPEFLTYFQNEAQLEKSRLLSDRFSAERPKGSFSTLEIQRTEQGDSAMYLCASSLLGGDTDTQYFGPGTRLTVL.

This chain connects TRBV19 to TRBJ2-7, with TRBD2 matching over 13 bases. Germline V gene data show CDR1 as LNHDA and CDR2 as SQIVND (reference sequence). The CDR3 covers 17 residues. The trim removed 4 bases at V and 2 bases at J, leaving 8 bases unmatched. The CDR3 loop is CASSKRGTSGDPYEQYF. Written as DNA, the CDR3 is TGTGCCAGTAGTAAGCGGGGGACTAGCGGGGACCCCTACGAGCAGTACTTC. Looking up the rest from reference TRBV19 and TRBJ2-7 gives the full variable domain: DGGITQSPKYLFRKEGQNVTLSCEQNLNHDAMYWYRQDPGQGLRLIYYSQIVNDFQKGDIAEGYSVSREKKESFPLTVTSAQKNPTAFYLCASSKRGTSGDPYEQYFGPGTRLTVT.

The chain uses TRBV18 and TRBJ1-2; the match to TRBD1 covers 8 bases. Unmatched junction bases numbered 10, after V lost 3 bases and J lost 7 bases. This CDR3 comprises 15 residues. Germline V gene data show CDR1 as KGHSH and CDR2 as LQKENI. CDR3 sequence: CASSPGTGVKGGYTF. For the CDR3, the DNA is TGTGCCAGCTCACCGGGGACAGGAGTAAAGGGTGGCTACACCTTC.

This clone was observed once. The CDR3 nucleotides are TGTGCCAGTAATCAGGGCTCCCCCTACAATGAGCAGTTCTTC. Translating it yields CASNQGSPYNEQFF. The rearrangement uses TRBV19 and TRBJ2-1; D may be TRBD1 (5 bases). CDR3 size: 14 residues. Deletions cut 7 bases from V and 2 bases from J, with 12 bases between. Germline CDR1 LNHDA, CDR2 SQIVND (reference sequence).

The chain joins TRBV5-1 to TRBJ2-7; 11 nucleotides line up with TRBD1. Germline CDR1 is SGHRS and CDR2 is YFSETQ. The trim removed 3 bases at V and 9 bases at J, leaving 11 bases unmatched. This CDR3 comprises 15 residues. CDR3 DNA sequence: TGCGCCAGCAGCTCTTCCGGGACAGGGGGATCTGGGCAGTACTTC. It is translated as CASSSSGTGGSGQYF.

This clone appeared a single time. The chain uses TRBV19 and TRBJ2-3; 8 bases align to TRBD2. The V gene's germline CDR1 is LNHDA and CDR2 SQIVND (reference sequence). J was trimmed by 2 bases and V by 0 bases; bases with no gene match: 7. The CDR3 consists of 17 residues. The CDR3 DNA is TGTGCCAGTAGTATAGATCATGGAGCGGGAGCCACAGATACGCAGTATTTT. This translates into CASSIDHGAGATDTQYF.

This clone was picked up a small number of times. This chain links TRBV7-2 with TRBJ2-7; 7 bases map to TRBD1. With 2 bases clipped from V and 2 bases from J, the junction kept 9 bases outside the gene matches. The CDR3 has 16 amino acids. CDR1 is SGHTA, CDR2 FQGNSA, per germline. The CDR3 DNA reads TGTGCCAGCAGCTTACAAAGGACAGGAAGCCCCTACGAGCAGTACTTC. It codes for CASSLQRTGSPYEQYF.

The V gene is TRBV28, the J gene TRBJ2-7; the D is unclear. Germline lookup yields CDR1 MDHEN and CDR2 SYDVKM. The length of the CDR3 is 17 residues. Trimming took off 3 bases at V and 3 bases at J, with 21 bases between the two ends. The chain's CDR3 is CASSLFLQEVLNYEQYF. For the CDR3, the DNA is TGTGCCAGCAGTTTGTTCCTCCAAGAGGTCCTAAACTACGAGCAGTACTTC.